Listed below are T cell receptor beta chains from one sample, sequenced in a study of neoadjuvant anti-PD-1 for oral cavity cancer. The data were produced by immunoSEQ multiplex PCR, yet TCRdb's version contains in-frame clones alone and is incomplete. Counted here are approximately 68,000 clones, 86% occurring once; the ten biggest clones make up around 2.7%. The source was PBMCs, collected after nivolumab (anti-PD-1) treatment. These receptors originate from a person aged 35-79 years with oral cavity squamous cell carcinoma. Both conserved end residues are part of each CDR3. The D gene is left open where the match is weak. Size values are once, few and many counts, or a class for expanded clones, and some rows have none.

cdr3_nt: TGTGCCAGCAGTTTAGGCGGGGGCCGCCACTGGACGCAGTATTTT
cdr3_aa: CASSLGGGRHWTQYF
v_call: TRBV27
j_call: TRBJ2-3
clone_size: -
d_call: -

cdr3_nt: TGTGCCAGCAGCTTTCCGGACTCGCTTGAGCAGTTCTTC
cdr3_aa: CASSFPDSLEQFF
v_call: TRBV7-3
j_call: TRBJ2-1
clone_size: -
d_call: -

cdr3_nt: TGTGCCATCTCGCAGTCCCCCTACAATGAGCAGTTCTTC
cdr3_aa: CAISQSPYNEQFF
v_call: TRBV27
j_call: TRBJ2-1
clone_size: -
d_call: -

cdr3_nt: TGTGCCAGCAGCCACAGGACAGATCTCATGAACACTGAAGCTTTCTTT
cdr3_aa: CASSHRTDLMNTEAFF
v_call: TRBV14
j_call: TRBJ1-1
clone_size: -
d_call: -

cdr3_nt: TGTGCCAGCAGTGAAGCATATGGGGGGGCGAAAAACATTCAGTACTTC
cdr3_aa: CASSEAYGGAKNIQYF
v_call: TRBV2
j_call: TRBJ2-4
clone_size: -
d_call: -

cdr3_nt: TGCGCCAGCAGCCCCACCATGGGTCAATCGGATACGCAGTATTTT
cdr3_aa: CASSPTMGQSDTQYF
v_call: TRBV5-1
j_call: TRBJ2-3
clone_size: -
d_call: -

cdr3_nt: TGTGCCAGCTCACCACCTGCAGGACAAGAGACCCAGTACTTC
cdr3_aa: CASSPPAGQETQYF
v_call: TRBV18
j_call: TRBJ2-5
clone_size: -
d_call: -

cdr3_nt: TGTGCCAGCAGCTCTGAACACTCTTACTACGAGCAGTACTTC
cdr3_aa: CASSSEHSYYEQYF
v_call: TRBV7-9
j_call: TRBJ2-7
clone_size: -
d_call: -

cdr3_nt: TGTGCCAGCAACGAGGATAACTATGGCTACACCTTC
cdr3_aa: CASNEDNYGYTF
v_call: TRBV2
j_call: TRBJ1-2
clone_size: -
d_call: -

cdr3_nt: TGTGCCAGCAGCCCGGGACAGGTACATGGCTACACCTTC
cdr3_aa: CASSPGQVHGYTF
v_call: TRBV5-6
j_call: TRBJ1-2
clone_size: -
d_call: TRBD1

cdr3_nt: TGCGCCAGCAGCCAGCTCCTACAGGGGGCGTCAACAGATACACAGTATTTT
cdr3_aa: CASSQLLQGASTDTQYF
v_call: TRBV4-1
j_call: TRBJ2-3
clone_size: -
d_call: TRBD1

cdr3_nt: TGTGCCAGCAGCCCGACCGGGACAGGGAGGGGTACGCAGTATTTT
cdr3_aa: CASSPTGTGRGTQYF
v_call: TRBV5-5
j_call: TRBJ2-3
clone_size: -
d_call: TRBD1

cdr3_nt: TGTGCCAGCAGCTTTTCTCCGCGGGTAGCGGGGTTCACAGATACGCAGTATTTT
cdr3_aa: CASSFSPRVAGFTDTQYF
v_call: TRBV7-9
j_call: TRBJ2-3
clone_size: few
d_call: TRBD2

cdr3_nt: TGTGCCACCAGCAGAAGCTTGGGGGAGAATCAGCCCCAGCATTTT
cdr3_aa: CATSRSLGENQPQHF
v_call: TRBV15
j_call: TRBJ1-5
clone_size: -
d_call: -

cdr3_nt: TGTGCCAGTAGTATAGGAACGGGCGGGAATACGCAGTATTTT
cdr3_aa: CASSIGTGGNTQYF
v_call: TRBV19
j_call: TRBJ2-3
clone_size: -
d_call: -

cdr3_nt: TGCGCCAGCAGCCTGAATCCGGGAGGTGGGTTCTACGAGCAGTACTTC
cdr3_aa: CASSLNPGGGFYEQYF
v_call: TRBV5-1
j_call: TRBJ2-7
clone_size: once
d_call: TRBD2

cdr3_nt: TGTGCCAGCAGTGAACAGCCTTTCTCCTACAATGAGCAGTTCTTC
cdr3_aa: CASSEQPFSYNEQFF
v_call: TRBV6-1
j_call: TRBJ2-1
clone_size: -
d_call: -

cdr3_nt: TGTGCCAGTAGTATTTGGTGGGGCGCGGGAAACACTGAAGCTTTCTTT
cdr3_aa: CASSIWWGAGNTEAFF
v_call: TRBV19
j_call: TRBJ1-1
clone_size: -
d_call: -

cdr3_nt: TGTGCCAGCAGAATGCAGGGGAAGGGGCTCAGTCAGCCCCAGCATTTT
cdr3_aa: CASRMQGKGLSQPQHF
v_call: TRBV5-8
j_call: TRBJ1-5
clone_size: -
d_call: -

cdr3_nt: TGTGCCAGCAGTGAGCAGCGAACCTACGAGCAGTACTTC
cdr3_aa: CASSEQRTYEQYF
v_call: TRBV6-1
j_call: TRBJ2-7
clone_size: -
d_call: -

cdr3_nt: TGCGCCAGCAGCATAAACACCTTTAACACTGAAGCTTTCTTT
cdr3_aa: CASSINTFNTEAFF
v_call: TRBV5-1
j_call: TRBJ1-1
clone_size: -
d_call: -

cdr3_nt: TGTGCCAGCAGCCGCACAGATACGCAGTATTTT
cdr3_aa: CASSRTDTQYF
v_call: TRBV5-6
j_call: TRBJ2-3
clone_size: -
d_call: -

cdr3_nt: TGTGCCAGCAGCTTAGTTAGCGGGAGTATCTACGAGCAGTACTTC
cdr3_aa: CASSLVSGSIYEQYF
v_call: TRBV13
j_call: TRBJ2-7
clone_size: -
d_call: TRBD2

cdr3_nt: TGTGCCAGTATCCCAGCCACAGGGCGCGGACAAAGCTCTGGAAACACCATATATTTT
cdr3_aa: CASIPATGRGQSSGNTIYF
v_call: TRBV19
j_call: TRBJ1-3
clone_size: once
d_call: -

cdr3_nt: TGCGCCAGCAGCCAAGAGGAGTTTTCTCAACTGTTTTTT
cdr3_aa: CASSQEEFSQLFF
v_call: TRBV4-1
j_call: TRBJ1-4
clone_size: -
d_call: -

cdr3_nt: TGTGCCAGTAGTATTCCCCGACAGGGGGCTAATCAGCCCCAGCATTTT
cdr3_aa: CASSIPRQGANQPQHF
v_call: TRBV19
j_call: TRBJ1-5
clone_size: -
d_call: TRBD1

cdr3_nt: TGTGCCAGCAGTGAACTGTGGGTCTACGAGCAGTACTTC
cdr3_aa: CASSELWVYEQYF
v_call: TRBV6-1
j_call: TRBJ2-7
clone_size: -
d_call: -

cdr3_nt: TGCGCCAGCAGCCCAACAGGACGGATGAACACTGAAGCTTTCTTT
cdr3_aa: CASSPTGRMNTEAFF
v_call: TRBV5-1
j_call: TRBJ1-1
clone_size: -
d_call: -

cdr3_nt: TGTGCCTGGAGTAGTGTCACGGACAATGAGCAGTTCTTC
cdr3_aa: CAWSSVTDNEQFF
v_call: TRBV30
j_call: TRBJ2-1
clone_size: -
d_call: -

cdr3_nt: TGCGCCAGCAGCCAAGCCGGAGACACCTTCGGGGAGACCCAGTACTTC
cdr3_aa: CASSQAGDTFGETQYF
v_call: TRBV4-1
j_call: TRBJ2-5
clone_size: -
d_call: -

cdr3_nt: TGTGCCAGCAGCTTGACAGCTTACTATGGCTACACCTTC
cdr3_aa: CASSLTAYYGYTF
v_call: TRBV11-2
j_call: TRBJ1-2
clone_size: -
d_call: -